The present T cell receptor beta chain was sequenced within a study of shared clonotypes between healthy human individuals. Study-wide results and caveats: In several donors, about 5% of naive CD4 clonotypes appeared in common. Generation probabilities of non-shared clonotypes were lower (relative to those shared by all four donors).

The DNA input per sorted-subset replicate PCR was 200 to 250 ng, corresponding to some 27,000 T cell genomes. Methods used by the authors: ImmunoSEQ output held junction-only sequences without quality scores, so filtering differed. Method: immunoSEQ multiplex PCR; TCRdb's copy keeps in-frame clones and lacks some. The DNA gave D and trimming, while V, J and clone size come from that table. The sample lists just under 350,000 clones; 73% were seen once. A remark on this clone: Its specificity is not known.

The J segment lost 1 base and the V segment lost 2 bases, leaving 5 bases of the junction unmatched. Germline V gene sequence: CDR1 PRHDT, CDR2 FYEKMQ (reference sequence). The CDR3 is made up of 16 amino acids. This TCR was recovered from a man aged 25-40 years in good health. V usage is TRBV13 and J usage is TRBJ2-1; 7 positions agree with TRBD1. Sequences were obtained from memory CD4+ T cells sorted from blood. The subset: CD45RA-negative fraction. CDR3 sequence (DNA): TGTGCCAGCAGCTTATACAGGGGAGCTTCCTACAATGAGCAGTTCTTC. Encoded protein: CASSLYRGASYNEQFF.